Presented here are 14 T cell receptor beta chains from one specimen sequenced in a study of cytomegalovirus exposure and HLA in healthy donors. The primer mix had 60 Vbeta and 13 Jbeta primers. Libraries were prepared by immunoSEQ multiplex PCR; TCRdb keeps only in-frame clonotypes and omits some of them. The sample shows 150,000 to 250,000 clones, around three quarters of them seen only once. The sample taken for sequencing was PBMCs. The receptors were gathered from a man aged 30-40 years in good health and CMV-seronegative.

This chain connects TRBV27 to TRBJ2-7; D is perhaps TRBD1 (5 bases). CDR3 length: 15 amino acids. Germline V lookup: CDR1 MNHEY, CDR2 SMNVEV (reference sequence). The V end was cut by 5 bases, the J end by 1 base, with 15 bases between. The CDR3 bases are TGTGCCAGCAGTCGATCAGGGTGGGGATCCTACGAGCAGTACTTC. Its protein product is CASSRSGWGSYEQYF.

This clone was counted a few times. This chain links TRBV18 with TRBJ1-1; TRBD1 might be the D (5 bases). Germline CDR1 KGHSH, CDR2 LQKENI. The CDR3 has 16 residues. Trimming removed 1 base from V and 1 base from J, with 13 bases in between. The CDR3 region is CASSPRSGGENTEAFF. CDR3 coding DNA: TGTGCCAGCTCACCACGGAGCGGGGGGGAGAACACTGAAGCTTTCTTT.

The chain couples TRBV7-3 to TRBJ2-1; D gene ambiguous. The V end lost 1 base, the J end lost 10 bases, and 11 bases lay between the germline ends. Germline CDR1 SGHTA, CDR2 FQGTGA. CDR3 length equals 13 residues. This CDR3 reads CASSLILASEQFF. The CDR3 bases are TGTGCCAGCAGCTTAATATTAGCATCCGAGCAGTTCTTC.

The genes are TRBV9 and TRBJ2-3; weak D call: TRBD1 (5 bases). Trimming took off 1 base at V and 1 base at J, with 7 bases between the two ends. CDR1 is SGDLS, CDR2 YYNGEE, per germline. The length of the CDR3 is 14 residues. This chain's CDR3 is CASSVIGGTDTQYF. DNA for the CDR3: TGTGCCAGCAGCGTAATAGGGGGCACAGATACGCAGTATTTT.

The gene calls are TRBV4-1 and TRBJ2-1; D may be TRBD2 (7 bases). This CDR3 has 16 residues. V was clipped by 0 bases and J by 7 bases, with 16 bases between them. CDR1 is MGHRA and CDR2 is YSYEKL in the germline V gene. CDR3 DNA: TGCGCCAGCAGCCAAGAGGGGGCGGGAGCAGGGAATGAGCAGTTCTTC. Its protein is CASSQEGAGAGNEQFF.

This clone was observed once. The chain employs TRBV10-3 and TRBJ2-3; 9 bases are a match to TRBD2. CDR1 and CDR2 from the germline V gene are ENHRY and SYGVKD. CDR3 length: 16 amino acids. Trimming cost V 4 bases and J 2 bases; bases outside gene matches: 7. Here the CDR3 reads CAISVNSGRPTDTQYF. DNA of the CDR3: TGTGCCATCAGTGTTAATAGCGGGAGACCCACAGATACGCAGTATTTT.

This chain joins TRBV27 and TRBJ2-7; 9 nucleotides agree with TRBD1. The CDR3 has 14 residues. The junction had 5 bases not matched to a gene; V was cut back by 5 bases and J by 3 bases. The germline V gene encodes CDR1 MNHEY and CDR2 SMNVEV (reference sequence). CDR3 protein: CASSQTGGYYEQYF. For the CDR3, the DNA is TGTGCCAGCAGTCAGACAGGGGGGTACTACGAGCAGTACTTC.

This chain uses TRBV28 with TRBJ1-1; D is unclear. The CDR3 totals 12 residues. Trimming took 3 bases from V and 6 from J, leaving 8 bases between them. Per the germline V gene, CDR1 is MDHEN and CDR2 is SYDVKM. In DNA, the CDR3 is TGTGCCAGCAGTTTCGGGTATTCTGAAGCTTTCTTT. It yields the protein CASSFGYSEAFF.

The chain combines TRBV7-8 with TRBJ1-1; the match to TRBD1 covers 8 bases. V shed 1 base and J 6 bases; nucleotides not matched to a gene: 7. This CDR3 is 15 amino acids long. Germline CDR1 reads SGHVS; CDR2 reads FQNEAQ. CDR3 in amino acids: CASSLGRGLRSEAFF. CDR3 in DNA: TGTGCCAGCAGCTTAGGCAGGGGGCTTCGCTCTGAAGCTTTCTTT.

This chain links TRBV30 with TRBJ1-2, with 7 nucleotides matching TRBD1. The germline V gene encodes CDR1 GTSNPN and CDR2 SVGIG (reference sequence). V dropped 1 base and J dropped 5; count of bases not matched to a gene: 10. This CDR3 has 15 amino acids. CDR3 sequence reads: CAWSGGQSITYGYTF. CDR3 in DNA: TGTGCCTGGAGTGGGGGACAGTCGATTACTTATGGCTACACCTTC. Looking up the rest from reference TRBV30 and TRBJ1-2 gives the full variable domain: SQTIHQWPATLVQPVGSPLSLECTVEGTSNPNLYWYRQAAGRGLQLLFYSVGIGQISSEVPQNLSASRPQDRQFILSSKKLLLSDSGFYLCAWSGGQSITYGYTFGSGTRLTVV.

The chain has TRBV19 and TRBJ2-7; 8 bases are a match to TRBD1. The CDR3 contains 12 residues. The V gene end was trimmed by 7 bases and the J gene end by 4 bases; junction bases not matched to a gene: 3. Germline V gives CDR1 LNHDA, CDR2 SQIVND (reference sequence). The DNA of the CDR3 is TGTGCCAGTATGGGACAGGCGTACGAGCAGTACTTC. It codes for CASMGQAYEQYF.

The CDR3 DNA sequence: TGTGCCAGCAGCCGGACCGGGAGCCCGACTGAAGCTTTCTTT. This gives the protein CASSRTGSPTEAFF. This chain connects TRBV9 to TRBJ1-1; no clear D gene. The ends were cut back, 4 bases at V and 5 bases at J, with 15 bases in the middle. The germline V gene has CDR1 SGDLS and CDR2 YYNGEE. The CDR3 contains 14 residues.

The rearrangement joins TRBV7-9 to TRBJ2-1; TRBD2 matches 9 bases. CDR1 and CDR2 from the germline V gene are SEHNR and FQNEAQ (reference sequence). V trimming: 4 bases; J trimming: 9 bases; junction bases outside the gene matches: 10. The CDR3 sequence is 15 residues long. CDR3 protein: CASSSRREGIGEQFF. In DNA form, the CDR3 reads TGTGCCAGCAGCTCACGGCGGGAGGGAATCGGTGAGCAGTTCTTC.

The chain links TRBV30 to TRBJ2-2; maybe TRBD2 (6 bases). CDR1 GTSNPN and CDR2 SVGIG come from the germline V gene (reference sequence). There are 14 residues in the CDR3. The germline V and J ends were trimmed by 4 bases and 4 bases, with 13 bases remaining between them. The CDR3 DNA reads TGTGCCTGGACCGGAGGGCGGCTCACCGGGGAGCTGTTTTTT. Translated, it gives CAWTGGRLTGELFF. The complete variable domain, with remaining parts taken from reference TRBV30 and TRBJ2-2, reads SQTIHQWPATLVQPVGSPLSLECTVEGTSNPNLYWYRQAAGRGLQLLFYSVGIGQISSEVPQNLSASRPQDRQFILSSKKLLLSDSGFYLCAWTGGRLTGELFFGEGSRLTVL.